These T cell receptor beta chains were read from a single sample in a study of cytomegalovirus exposure and HLA in healthy donors. Measured with immunoSEQ multiplex PCR; TCRdb has only the in-frame clones, and not every one. The sample holds 130,000 to 150,000 clones; 80% are singletons and the top ten take about 6.5%. The sequenced sample was PBMCs. All receptors come from a man aged 35 to 55 in good health and CMV-seropositive. Each CDR3 is given with its conserved first and last residue. Fields, in order: V gene, J gene, CDR3 protein.

TRBV7-9	TRBJ1-4	CASSSPAPGHYLFF
TRBV5-4	TRBJ1-6	CASSSEGTGLGSPLHF
TRBV7-8	TRBJ1-5	CASSLAGGGFLNQPQHF
TRBV6-5	TRBJ2-1	CASSSGTSGRHNEQFF
TRBV2	TRBJ2-1	CASRTERGSGQFF
TRBV6-5	TRBJ1-5	CASSSRQGYQPQHF
TRBV27	TRBJ2-3	CASSGGGGSTQYF
TRBV6-6	TRBJ1-1	CASSSQGPTEAFF
TRBV13	TRBJ2-7	CASSQGQGAGEQYF
TRBV2	TRBJ1-1	CASSEPDTEAFF
TRBV2	TRBJ1-2	CASLQGAAGYTF
TRBV11-2	TRBJ2-5	CASSLVNSAETQYF
TRBV4-3	TRBJ1-4	CASSLQGERSEKLFF
TRBV6-5	TRBJ2-1	CASSAPETGSNEQFF
TRBV15	TRBJ2-7	CATSREAGSYEQYF
TRBV18	TRBJ1-1	CASSSFRFDSEAFF
TRBV28	TRBJ2-1	CASSLQVLAGGYNEQFF
TRBV6-6	TRBJ1-2	CASSYLLRDLNYGYTF
TRBV7-3	TRBJ1-1	CASSFDRDTEAFF
TRBV5-5	TRBJ2-7	CASTRGPYEQYF
TRBV19	TRBJ1-5	CASSDRDSLPQHF
TRBV5-7	TRBJ2-5	CASSLGQFQETQYF
TRBV5-6	TRBJ2-7	CASSLSSGIYEQYF
TRBV7-2	TRBJ2-1	CASSFRTSGGTGEQFF
TRBV18	TRBJ2-1	CASSPLPPRVPYNEQFF
TRBV2	TRBJ2-3	CASSLSGVSADTQYF
TRBV18	TRBJ1-1	CASSPRGPGQGTEAFF
TRBV25-1	TRBJ2-7	CASSEHSGSGVNEQYF
TRBV25-1	TRBJ2-7	CASRGTSGTYEQYF
TRBV19	TRBJ1-5	CASSIDRGNNQPQHF
TRBV4-3	TRBJ1-6	CASSQEAGVNAPLHF
TRBV12-5	TRBJ2-3	CASGPGGSTDTQYF
TRBV30	TRBJ1-2	CAWNAMRGYGYTF
TRBV2	TRBJ2-2	CASSAVGGVTGELFF
TRBV4-3	TRBJ1-2	CASSLDRGDGYTF
TRBV27	TRBJ2-7	CASSLGASYEQYF
TRBV6-5	TRBJ1-1	CASSTFGVGEGEAFF
TRBV18	TRBJ1-1	CASSPPRRGGDSPQFF
TRBV4-1	TRBJ1-1	CASSQEVQVTQAEAFF
TRBV6-6	TRBJ2-1	CASSQNNEQFF
TRBV7-7	TRBJ2-3	CASSFRGHPTDTQYF
TRBV2	TRBJ2-3	CASSEAGRTGRTDTQYF
TRBV2	TRBJ2-1	CASRRTRLAGGYNEQFF
TRBV19	TRBJ1-2	CASSADRVDGYTF
TRBV6-5	TRBJ1-2	CASSYTVNYGYTF
TRBV5-1	TRBJ2-5	CASSLRDSQETQYF
TRBV5-6	TRBJ1-6	CASSSTGGYNSPLHF
TRBV7-8	TRBJ2-7	CASSPSVAGGIYEQYF
TRBV6-5	TRBJ1-2	CASRNRGKGYGYTF
TRBV29-1	TRBJ2-4	CSVVTGLAGTAKNIQYF
TRBV19	TRBJ1-5	CASSTQGRGSNQPQHF
TRBV9	TRBJ1-1	CASSVVGGAHTGAFF
TRBV6-5	TRBJ1-2	CARSIQGDYGYTF
TRBV4-2	TRBJ1-2	CASSRAGTNLGGYTF
TRBV4-3	TRBJ1-4	CASSQDATGYGPNEKLFF
TRBV11-2	TRBJ2-2	CASSVDRGVLATGELFF
TRBV5-1	TRBJ1-1	CASSPRTRGGRMNTEAFF
TRBV11-2	TRBJ2-5	CASSEGTGSETQYF
TRBV11-3	TRBJ2-7	CASSIGTGSYEQYF
TRBV7-9	TRBJ2-7	CAGQVASSYEQYF